This T cell receptor beta chain was sequenced during a study of PD-1 blockade in classical Hodgkin lymphoma. Patients all relapsed after autologous stem cell transplantation, and there was variation in brentuximab vedotin exposure. Negative selection with magnetic separation was used to purify CD4+ T cells from thawed PBMCs. This CDR3 is 14 amino acids long. Germline assignment: CDR1 MNHEY and CDR2 SMNVEV (reference sequence). V was pared by 6 bases and J by 7 bases, with 8 bases of the junction left unmatched. Here immunoSEQ multiplex PCR was the method, and the copy in TCRdb shows in-frame clones only, minus some. Of over 8,500 clones listed, more than 65% are singletons.

The receptor comes from a human donor with classical Hodgkin lymphoma. The sequenced sample was CD4+ T cells from blood, obtained at baseline. The chain links TRBV27 to TRBJ1-5, with 8 nucleotides matching TRBD1. CDR3 in DNA: TGTGCCAGCAGGCTGACAGGGGCTGGACAGCCCCAGCATTTT. Encoded protein: CASRLTGAGQPQHF.